This T cell receptor beta chain was found in a study of CD8 T cells in Susac syndrome. Study-level findings and limits: Regarding the TCR sequencing and HLA analysis, the study admitted that a relatively small number of individuals were involved.

Comment on this clonotype: Its antigen is unknown.

This CDR3 contains 14 residues. V gave up 5 bases and J gave up 6 bases; unmatched junction bases: 9. Germline V gene data show CDR1 as WNHNN and CDR2 as SYGVQD (reference sequence). Reverse transcription of about 0.5 to 1 ug RNA was carried out with random hexamers. TCRdb re-called the immunoSEQ multiplex PCR reads with MiXCR, one entry per CDR3 protein. In the table there are about 150,000 distinct CDR3 sequences, 85% to 95% of which are singletons. V gene TRBV10-1 combines with J gene TRBJ1-1; 7 bases fit TRBD1. The sequence was collected from a human donor with Susac syndrome. The specimen sequenced was CD4+ T cells from PBMCs. The CDR3 loop reads CASSLTGLPAEAFF. CDR3 in DNA: TGCGCCAGCAGTTTGACAGGGCTTCCCGCTGAAGCTTTCTTT.